This T cell receptor (beta chain) was observed in a study of T cells after yellow fever vaccination. The sample holds many counts of this clonotype. The target antigen is unknown. TCRdb processed the 5' RACE reads anew with MiXCR; each CDR3 protein has one entry. The table lists about 310,000 distinct CDR3 sequences, around 3.6% of them singletons. In germline, CDR1 is SGHRS, CDR2 YFSETQ. This CDR3 is 19 amino acids long. Trimming shortened V by 5 bases and J by 0 bases, and 21 bases separated the two germline ends. General study findings and limits: Post-booster repertoires contained most primary-vaccination clones again (roughly 95% CD4, 85% to 90% CD8).

This specimen consisted of PBMCs, obtained on the day of the yellow fever booster vaccination. The chain recombines TRBV5-1 with TRBJ2-6; maybe TRBD1 (5 bases). The clonotype comes from a man between 18 and 35 years old who received the YFV17D yellow fever vaccine. CDR3 residues: CASRSVPMTAISGANVLTF. DNA for the CDR3: TGCGCCAGCAGGTCAGTCCCGATGACAGCGATCTCTGGGGCCAACGTCCTGACTTTC. Full variable domain (rest looked up from reference TRBV5-1 and TRBJ2-6): KAGVTQTPRYLIKTRGQQVTLSCSPISGHRSVSWYQQTPGQGLQFLFEYFSETQRNKGNFPGRFSGRQFSNSRSEMNVSTLELGDSALYLCASRSVPMTAISGANVLTFGAGSRLTVL.